One sample yielded the 25 T cell receptor beta chains listed below, sequenced in a study of graft-versus-host responses after intestinal transplantation. Produced via immunoSEQ multiplex PCR; TCRdb's table is partial and in-frame only. The table lists around 88,000 clones, roughly four fifths of them singletons. For these receptors, no antigen is known. This sample comprised unstimulated CD8+ T cells sorted from spleen or lymph node cells, obtained before intestinal transplant. The receptors here all came from a human donor who received an intestinal transplant.

Note on this clone: One junction end does not reproduce the germline sequence, and a read error may be involved. V usage is TRBV27 and J usage is TRBJ2-1, with 13 bases lining up with TRBD2. This CDR3 has 18 amino acids. Germline CDR1 is MNHEY and CDR2 is SMNVEV (reference sequence). The CDR3 bases are TGTGCCAGCACTCAAGGACTAGCGGGGGCTATTTCCTACAATGGGCAGTTCTTC. Protein: CASTQGLAGAISYNGQFF.

The CDR3 here is CASSGGPYEQYF. The CDR3 DNA is TGTGCCAGCAGCGGGGGACCATACGAGCAGTACTTC. The V and J genes are TRBV27 and TRBJ2-7, with D tentatively TRBD2 (6 bases). Germline loops: CDR1 MNHEY, CDR2 SMNVEV (reference sequence). V dropped 6 bases and J dropped 4 bases, with 10 bases sitting between them. The CDR3 is 12 residues long.

The chain uses TRBV27 and TRBJ2-7; D unclear. Trimming removed 0 bases from V and 6 bases from J, with 15 bases in between. Germline V gene sequence: CDR1 MNHEY, CDR2 SMNVEV (reference sequence). The CDR3 extends over 15 amino acids. CDR3 nucleotide sequence: TGTGCCAGCAGTTTATCGTTTTCAGGTCGCGGCGAGCAGTACTTC. Translated, it gives CASSLSFSGRGEQYF.

The rearrangement uses TRBV5-4 and TRBJ2-7; 8 bases match TRBD1. Germline CDR1 reads SGHNT; CDR2 reads YYREEE (reference sequence). Germline trimming cut 3 bases from V and 7 bases from J; bases unmatched to any gene: 3. There are 12 residues in the CDR3. The CDR3: CASSWGTGEQYF. DNA for the CDR3: TGTGCCAGCAGCTGGGGGACAGGAGAGCAGTACTTC.

This clone was seen a few times. The chain uses TRBV27 and TRBJ2-3; D not resolved. Trimming took 7 bases from V and 4 from J, leaving 15 bases between them. Germline CDR1 reads MNHEY; CDR2 reads SMNVEV (reference sequence). The CDR3 is 14 residues long. CDR3 residues: CASTPWVLADTQYF. As DNA, the CDR3 is TGTGCCAGCACTCCCTGGGTGCTGGCAGATACGCAGTATTTT.

This chain joins TRBV19 and TRBJ1-2, with D perhaps TRBD1 (6 bases). This CDR3 spans 14 amino acids. Trimming took off 4 bases at V and 6 bases at J, with 15 bases between the two ends. Germline V gene lookup returns CDR1 LNHDA and CDR2 SQIVND (reference sequence). The CDR3 coding sequence is TGTGCCAGTAGTACACCGTGGGGGGCGGATGGCTACACCTTC. Its protein is CASSTPWGADGYTF.

The chain is built from TRBV6-5 and TRBJ1-5; D is possibly TRBD1 (6 bases). Germline V gives CDR1 MNHEY, CDR2 SVGAGI. With 5 bases removed from V and 1 base from J, the gap between germline ends came to 12 bases. This CDR3 is built from 15 residues. CDR3 region: CASSAYGGSNQPQHF. The CDR3 coding sequence is TGTGCCAGCAGTGCCTACGGGGGCAGCAATCAGCCCCAGCATTTT.

The CDR3 loop is CASSSAPGQMNTEAFF. The CDR3 DNA is TGTGCCAGCAGTTCTGCTCCGGGACAGATGAACACTGAAGCTTTCTTT. The chain is built from TRBV5-4 and TRBJ1-1; 7 bases agree with TRBD1. V lost 5 bases to trimming and J lost 0 bases; unmatched junction nucleotides: 10. Germline V gives CDR1 SGHNT, CDR2 YYREEE (reference sequence). CDR3 length: 16 residues.

The J gene is TRBJ2-7, the V gene TRBV2, with 10 bases lining up with TRBD2. CDR3 size: 16 residues. Per germline, CDR1 SNHLY and CDR2 FYNNEI. After removal of 3 bases from V and 2 bases from J, the junction contained 7 bases not matched to a gene. CDR3 sequence reads: CASSEGPGLATYEQYF. The CDR3 bases are TGTGCCAGCAGTGAGGGGCCGGGACTAGCGACCTACGAGCAGTACTTC.

The rearrangement uses TRBV23-1 and TRBJ2-5; D is perhaps TRBD1 (8 bases). TRBV23-1 is an ORF, and what it does is uncertain. The CDR3 is 12 residues long. Trimming took 9 bases from V and 11 from J, leaving 19 bases between them. The chain's CDR3 is CASFQGAGEQYF. The CDR3, as DNA: TGCGCCAGTTTCCAGGGGGCGGGGGAGCAGTACTTC.

The genes are TRBV6-5 and TRBJ1-1; unclear D gene. Per the germline V gene, CDR1 is MNHEY and CDR2 is SVGAGI. The CDR3 is made up of 14 amino acids. The V end was cut by 0 bases, the J end by 8 bases, with 13 bases between. This CDR3 reads CASSYSVVPAEAFF. The CDR3, as DNA: TGTGCCAGCAGTTACTCGGTCGTACCAGCCGAAGCTTTCTTT.

The chain joins TRBV6-1 to TRBJ2-6; possibly TRBD1 for D (7 bases). The V end lost 3 bases, the J end lost 8 bases, and 20 bases lay between the germline ends. Germline CDR1 and CDR2: MNHNS and SASEGT. The CDR3 is 17 residues long. The CDR3 here is CASSEGFAQGRSNVLTF. CDR3 DNA sequence: TGTGCCAGCAGTGAGGGGTTCGCACAGGGGAGGTCCAACGTCCTGACTTTC.

This chain joins TRBV6-6 and TRBJ1-1; D not resolved. Between the trimmed V and J ends, which lost 5 bases and 5 bases, there was a span of 15 bases. Germline V gene sequence: CDR1 MNHNY, CDR2 SVGAGI (reference sequence). This CDR3 contains 14 residues. CDR3 region: CASSPHFKGTEAFF. As DNA, the CDR3 is TGTGCCAGCAGTCCACATTTTAAGGGAACTGAAGCTTTCTTT.

The J gene is TRBJ2-1, the V gene TRBV11-2; TRBD2 agrees at 10 bases. Germline CDR1 reads SGHAT; CDR2 reads FQNNGV. The CDR3 consists of 14 residues. V was pared by 4 bases and J by 8 bases, with 5 bases of the junction left unmatched. Here the CDR3 reads CASSSGLALDEQFF. CDR3 in DNA: TGTGCCAGCAGCTCGGGACTAGCGCTAGATGAGCAGTTCTTC.

This clone was counted a few times. The chain is built from TRBV27 and TRBJ1-5, with D maybe TRBD1 (5 bases). The CDR3 totals 14 residues. From germline, CDR1 is MNHEY and CDR2 SMNVEV (reference sequence). Trimming took 3 bases from V and 4 from J, leaving 10 bases between them. The CDR3 nucleotides read TGTGCCAGCAGTTTTCAGGGAGGGAATCAGCCCCAGCATTTT. Amino acid sequence: CASSFQGGNQPQHF.

The chain is built from TRBV5-4 and TRBJ1-1; D gene uncertain. Trimming removed 1 base at V and 8 bases at J, with 6 bases between. This CDR3 comprises 11 residues. CDR1 is SGHNT and CDR2 is YYREEE in the germline V gene (reference sequence). CDR3 DNA: TGTGCCAGCAGCTTGCGAGGGGAAGCTTTCTTT. The encoded protein is CASSLRGEAFF.

The rearrangement uses TRBV28 and TRBJ2-5; D is ambiguous. V was shortened by 4 bases and J by 5 bases, with 14 bases between the two germline ends. Looked up from germline, CDR1 is MDHEN and CDR2 is SYDVKM. This CDR3 region has 14 residues. CDR3 DNA: TGTGCCAGCAGTTCGAGAACAGTACAGGAGACCCAGTACTTC. Protein product: CASSSRTVQETQYF.

V usage is TRBV15 and J usage is TRBJ1-2; 7 bases are a match to TRBD1. The CDR3 is 13 residues long. Germline loops: CDR1 LNHNV, CDR2 YYDKDF (reference sequence). V trimming: 4 bases; J trimming: 3 bases; junction bases outside the gene matches: 2. The CDR3 protein is CATSKGQDYGYTF. CDR3 bases: TGTGCCACCAGCAAAGGACAGGACTATGGCTACACCTTC.

This chain connects TRBV28 to TRBJ2-3; 7 bases map to TRBD1. Germline V lookup: CDR1 MDHEN, CDR2 SYDVKM. The CDR3 totals 14 residues. Trimming cost V 2 bases and J 6 bases; bases outside gene matches: 5. The CDR3 DNA follows: TGTGCCAGCAGTTTAGACAGGGTTGGTGATACGCAGTATTTT. Encoded protein: CASSLDRVGDTQYF.

The V gene is TRBV6-1, the J gene TRBJ1-2; no firm D call. The CDR3 contains 14 residues. V lost 6 bases, J lost 4 bases, and 15 bases lay in between. Germline V gives CDR1 MNHNS, CDR2 SASEGT. Here the CDR3 DNA reads TGTGCCAGCAGAGCGTGGAGGGATGGCTATGGCTACACCTTC. The encoded protein is CASRAWRDGYGYTF.

The chain recombines TRBV4-1 with TRBJ1-6; TRBD1 aligns across 8 bases. The CDR3 spans 15 residues. CDR1 MGHRA and CDR2 YSYEKL come from the germline V gene. Trimming took 2 bases from V and 5 from J; bases not matched to a gene: 2. CDR3 nucleotides: TGCGCCAGCAGCCAAACAGGGGGTAATAATTCACCCCTCCACTTT. Protein: CASSQTGGNNSPLHF.

The chain is built from TRBV10-3 and TRBJ1-2; 9 nucleotides match TRBD1. V shed 3 bases and J 8 bases; nucleotides not matched to a gene: 7. The CDR3 is made up of 14 amino acids. Germline V gene sequence: CDR1 ENHRY, CDR2 SYGVKD. The CDR3 spells CAISEGTGLGGYTF. The CDR3 DNA is TGTGCCATCAGTGAAGGGACAGGGTTAGGAGGCTACACCTTC.

The chain joins TRBV4-2 to TRBJ1-3, with 7 bases identical to TRBD1. The CDR3 is 15 residues long. The V gene end was trimmed by 4 bases and the J gene end by 1 base; junction bases not matched to a gene: 4. Germline V CDR1 and CDR2: LGHNA, YNFKEQ. Here the CDR3 reads CASSPRDRSGNTIYF. As DNA, the CDR3 is TGTGCCAGCAGCCCCCGGGACAGATCTGGAAACACCATATATTTT.

The V call is TRBV7-9, the J call TRBJ1-4, with 9 nucleotides matching TRBD1. V gave up 1 base and J gave up 5 bases; unmatched junction bases: 2. CDR3 length equals 15 residues. Germline loops: CDR1 SEHNR, CDR2 FQNEAQ (reference sequence). The CDR3 region has the DNA TGTGCCAGCAGCTTAGAAGACAGGGGGAATGAAAAACTGTTTTTT. Translating it yields CASSLEDRGNEKLFF.

The chain carries TRBV7-8 and TRBJ2-1; possibly TRBD2 for D (6 bases). V lost 6 bases, J lost 4 bases, and 13 bases lay in between. CDR1 and CDR2 (germline): SGHVS, FQNEAQ. The CDR3 spans 14 residues. The CDR3 nucleotides are TGTGCCAGCAGGGGGACTGCTGATTACAATGAGCAGTTCTTC. The encoded protein is CASRGTADYNEQFF.